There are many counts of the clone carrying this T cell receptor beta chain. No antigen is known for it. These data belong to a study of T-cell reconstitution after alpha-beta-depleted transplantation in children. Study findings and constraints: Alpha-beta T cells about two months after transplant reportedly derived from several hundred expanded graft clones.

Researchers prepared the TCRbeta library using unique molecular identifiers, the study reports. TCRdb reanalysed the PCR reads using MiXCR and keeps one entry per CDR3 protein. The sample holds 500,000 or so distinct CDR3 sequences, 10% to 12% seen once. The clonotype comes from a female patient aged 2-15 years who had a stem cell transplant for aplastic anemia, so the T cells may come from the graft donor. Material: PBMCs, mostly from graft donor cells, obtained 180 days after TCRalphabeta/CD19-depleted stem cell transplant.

The CDR3 sequence is CSACQAPTDEQYF. Written as DNA, the CDR3 is TGCAGTGCTTGCCAAGCGCCCACCGACGAGCAGTACTTC. V usage is TRBV20-1 and J usage is TRBJ2-7; D unresolved. The CDR3 runs to 13 residues. The germline V and J ends were trimmed by 5 bases and 5 bases, with 16 bases remaining between them. Germline-derived CDR1 and CDR2 are DFQATT and SNEGSKA (reference sequence).